The 11 T cell receptor beta chains given below trace back to one sample, sequenced in a study of blood T cell repertoires in COVID-19. Sequencing used immunoSEQ multiplex PCR; TCRdb keeps in-frame clones, though not all of them. The sample records about 310,000 clones, roughly 89% being singletons. Sequenced input: PBMCs or T cells enriched from blood (not recorded which). The receptors shown here come from a woman aged 18-35 years who had recovered from COVID-19.

The rearrangement uses TRBV27 and TRBJ2-5; possible D gene TRBD2, 6 bases. The CDR3 runs 15 residues. Trimming cost V 2 bases and J 5 bases, with 15 bases left between them. Germline-derived CDR1 and CDR2 are MNHEY and SMNVEV (reference sequence). CDR3 coding DNA: TGTGCCAGCAGTTTAGGTGGGGGGAGAGAGGAGACCCAGTACTTC. It encodes CASSLGGGREETQYF.

The chain links TRBV4-3 to TRBJ2-1; TRBD1 agrees at 7 bases. Trimming cost V 1 base and J 9 bases; bases outside gene matches: 6. This CDR3 region has 14 residues. Germline lookup yields CDR1 LGHNA and CDR2 YSLEER. CDR3 DNA: TGCGCCAGCAGCCAAGTCGACAGGGCGGTTGAGCAGTTCTTC. Encoded protein: CASSQVDRAVEQFF.

The V gene is TRBV4-1, the J gene TRBJ2-2; 8 bases agree with TRBD1. This CDR3 is built from 16 residues. CDR1 MGHRA and CDR2 YSYEKL come from the germline V gene. V was clipped by 0 bases and J by 6 bases; unmatched bases: 6. CDR3 sequence reads: CASSQEAGGSPGELFF. Written as DNA, the CDR3 is TGCGCCAGCAGCCAAGAGGCAGGGGGCTCCCCCGGGGAGCTGTTTTTT.

The chain employs TRBV5-1 and TRBJ1-1; tentatively, D is TRBD1 (5 bases). Per germline, CDR1 SGHRS and CDR2 YFSETQ. The CDR3 covers 17 residues. The V end was cut by 0 bases, the J end by 6 bases, with 21 bases between. The CDR3 region has the DNA TGCGCCAGCAGCTTGGTTTCAGGGAACTTGTATGACGCTGAAGCTTTCTTT. Its translation: CASSLVSGNLYDAEAFF.

The chain joins TRBV21-1 to TRBJ2-7; the table gives TRBD2 as D, unverified against the DNA. TRBV21-1 is recorded as a pseudogene. The CDR3 runs 19 residues. This CDR3 is CASSKWGFWLAGVSYEQYF. DNA for the CDR3: TGTGCCAGCAGCAAATGGGGGTTCTGGCTAGCGGGAGTTAGCTACGAGCAGTACTTC.

The chain couples TRBV24-1 to TRBJ2-2; 9 bases match TRBD1. There are 17 residues in the CDR3. Germline V CDR1 and CDR2: KGHDR, SFDVKD. The V and J ends lost 4 bases and 0 bases, in that order; junction bases with no gene match: 5. The CDR3 DNA sequence: TGTGCCACCAGTGACCCGGACAGGGGAACGAACACCGGGGAGCTGTTTTTT. Amino acids: CATSDPDRGTNTGELFF.

The CDR3 coding sequence is TGTGCCAGCGTAGGGGGTAGAGACTATGGCTACACCTTC. Encoded protein: CASVGGRDYGYTF. The chain uses TRBV2 and TRBJ1-2; D might be TRBD1 (6 bases). The V gene's germline CDR1 is SNHLY and CDR2 FYNNEI. The CDR3 contains 13 residues. V was trimmed by 8 bases and J by 3 bases, leaving 13 bases between them.

This clone was recorded once. The chain joins TRBV6-5 to TRBJ2-7, with 7 bases matching TRBD2. CDR1 and CDR2 (germline): MNHEY, SVGAGI. The length of the CDR3 is 14 residues. V was pared by 5 bases and J by 2 bases, with 6 bases of the junction left unmatched. CDR3 sequence: CASSPERGAYEQYF. Written as DNA, the CDR3 is TGTGCCAGCAGTCCCGAGCGGGGCGCCTACGAGCAGTACTTC.

The chain recombines TRBV5-1 with TRBJ1-2, with 8 bases that match TRBD1. CDR3 length: 19 residues. Trimming took 0 bases from V and 0 from J; bases not matched to a gene: 13. Germline CDR1 and CDR2: SGHRS and YFSETQ. The CDR3 loop reads CASSLAILRTGLSNYGYTF. The DNA for the CDR3 is TGCGCCAGCAGCTTGGCAATACTAAGGACAGGGCTTTCTAACTATGGCTACACCTTC.

The rearrangement links TRBV11-3 to TRBJ2-1, with TRBD2 matching 11 bases. The germline gives CDR1 SGHNT, CDR2 YENEEA. After removal of 5 bases from V and 9 bases from J, the junction contained 9 bases not matched to a gene. This CDR3 is 15 amino acids long. The CDR3 sequence: CASSPGTSGTVEQFF. As DNA, the CDR3 is TGTGCCAGCAGCCCCGGGACTAGCGGTACGGTTGAGCAGTTCTTC.

This clone was detected a few times. The chain recombines TRBV4-1 with TRBJ2-3; D call uncertain. CDR3 length: 15 amino acids. CDR1 and CDR2 from the germline V gene are MGHRA and YSYEKL. Trimming pared 1 base from V and 0 bases from J, leaving 8 bases between. The CDR3 sequence: CASSQVITSTDTQYF. The CDR3 DNA sequence: TGCGCCAGCAGCCAAGTTATCACTAGCACAGATACGCAGTATTTT.